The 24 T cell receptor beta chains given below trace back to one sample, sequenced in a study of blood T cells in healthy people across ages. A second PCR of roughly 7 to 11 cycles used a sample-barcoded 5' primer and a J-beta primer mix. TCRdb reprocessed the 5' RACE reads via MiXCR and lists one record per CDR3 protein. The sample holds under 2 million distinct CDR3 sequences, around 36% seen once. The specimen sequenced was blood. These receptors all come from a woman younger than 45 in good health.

The CDR3 nucleotides read TGTGCCAGCGATGGGCAGTTCTTCAATGAGCAGTTCTTC. This translates into CASDGQFFNEQFF. The chain links TRBV6-1 to TRBJ2-1; the D is unclear. Between the trimmed V and J ends, which lost 8 bases and 6 bases, there was a span of 14 bases. Germline V gene sequence: CDR1 MNHNS, CDR2 SASEGT. This CDR3 has 13 residues.

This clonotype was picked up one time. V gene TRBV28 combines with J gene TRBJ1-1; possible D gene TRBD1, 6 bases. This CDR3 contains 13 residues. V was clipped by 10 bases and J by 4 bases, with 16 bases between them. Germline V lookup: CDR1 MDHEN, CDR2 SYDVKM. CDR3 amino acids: CATEGVEGTEAFF. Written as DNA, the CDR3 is TGTGCCACCGAGGGGGTAGAAGGCACTGAAGCTTTCTTT.

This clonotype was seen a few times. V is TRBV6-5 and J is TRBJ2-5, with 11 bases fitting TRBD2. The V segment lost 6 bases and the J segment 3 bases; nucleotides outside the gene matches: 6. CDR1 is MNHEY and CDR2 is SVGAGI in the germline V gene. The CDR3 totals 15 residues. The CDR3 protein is CASSDPTSGEETQYF. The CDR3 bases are TGTGCCAGCAGCGACCCGACTAGCGGGGAAGAGACCCAGTACTTC.

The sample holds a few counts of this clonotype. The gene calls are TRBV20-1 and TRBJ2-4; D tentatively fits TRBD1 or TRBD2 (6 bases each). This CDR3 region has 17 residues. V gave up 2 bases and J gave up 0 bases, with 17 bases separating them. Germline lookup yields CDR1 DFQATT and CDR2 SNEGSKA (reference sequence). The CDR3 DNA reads TGCAGTGCTAGAAATGTGGGGGGCGAGCTAGCCAAAAACATTCAGTACTTC. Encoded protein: CSARNVGGELAKNIQYF.

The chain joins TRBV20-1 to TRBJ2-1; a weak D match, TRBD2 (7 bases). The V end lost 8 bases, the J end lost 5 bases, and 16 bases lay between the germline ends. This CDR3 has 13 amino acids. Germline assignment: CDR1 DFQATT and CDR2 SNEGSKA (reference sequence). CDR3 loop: CSSRGGGDNEQFF. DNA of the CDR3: TGCAGTTCCCGAGGGGGGGGGGACAATGAGCAGTTCTTC.

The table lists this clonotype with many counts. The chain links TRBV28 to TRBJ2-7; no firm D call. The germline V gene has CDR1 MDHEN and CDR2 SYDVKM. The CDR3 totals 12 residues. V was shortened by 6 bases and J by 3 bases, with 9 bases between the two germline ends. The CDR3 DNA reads TGTGCCAGCAGCTTAAACGGCTACGAGCAGTACTTC. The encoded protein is CASSLNGYEQYF. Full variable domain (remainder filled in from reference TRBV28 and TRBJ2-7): DVKVTQSSRYLVKRTGEKVFLECVQDMDHENMFWYRQDPGLGLRLIYFSYDVKMKEKGDIPEGYSVSREKKERFSLILESASTNQTSMYLCASSLNGYEQYFGPGTRLTVT.

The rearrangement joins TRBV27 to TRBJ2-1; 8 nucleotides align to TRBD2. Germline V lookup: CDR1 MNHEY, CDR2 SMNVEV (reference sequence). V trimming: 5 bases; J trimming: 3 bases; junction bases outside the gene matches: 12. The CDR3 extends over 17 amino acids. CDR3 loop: CASSLLAEVSFYNEQFF. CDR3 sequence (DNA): TGTGCCAGCAGTCTACTAGCGGAGGTTTCGTTCTACAATGAGCAGTTCTTC.

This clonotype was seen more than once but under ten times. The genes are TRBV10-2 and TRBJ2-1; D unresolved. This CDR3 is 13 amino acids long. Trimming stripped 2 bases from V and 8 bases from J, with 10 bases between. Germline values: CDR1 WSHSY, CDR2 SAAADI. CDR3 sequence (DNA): TGCGCCAGCAGTGAGGGGCCCGGGTATGAGCAGTTCTTC. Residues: CASSEGPGYEQFF.

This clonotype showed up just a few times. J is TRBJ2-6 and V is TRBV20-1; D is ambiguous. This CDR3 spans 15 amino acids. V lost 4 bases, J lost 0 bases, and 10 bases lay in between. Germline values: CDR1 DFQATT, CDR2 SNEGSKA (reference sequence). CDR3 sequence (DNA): TGCAGTGCTATTTCAGCCTCCTCTGGGGCCAACGTCCTGACTTTC. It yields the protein CSAISASSGANVLTF.

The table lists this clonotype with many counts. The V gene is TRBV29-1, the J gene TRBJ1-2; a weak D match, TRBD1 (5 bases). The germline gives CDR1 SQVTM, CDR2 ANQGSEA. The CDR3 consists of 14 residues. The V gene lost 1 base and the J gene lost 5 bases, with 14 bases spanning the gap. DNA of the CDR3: TGCAGCGTTGAAGTTCCGTACCGGGGGTATGGCTACACCTTC. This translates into CSVEVPYRGYGYTF.

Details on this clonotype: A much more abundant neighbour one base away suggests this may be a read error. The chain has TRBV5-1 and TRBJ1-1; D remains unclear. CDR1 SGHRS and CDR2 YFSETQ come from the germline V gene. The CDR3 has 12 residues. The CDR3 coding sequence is TGCACCACCCGGGAAGGGAACACTGAAGCTTTCTTT. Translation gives CTTREGNTEAFF.

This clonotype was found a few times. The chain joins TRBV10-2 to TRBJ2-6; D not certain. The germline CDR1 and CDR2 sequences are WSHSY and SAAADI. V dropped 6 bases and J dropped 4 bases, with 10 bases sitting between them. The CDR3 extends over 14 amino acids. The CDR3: CASRLGPGANVLTF. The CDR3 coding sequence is TGCGCCAGCAGGTTAGGGCCGGGGGCCAACGTCCTGACTTTC.

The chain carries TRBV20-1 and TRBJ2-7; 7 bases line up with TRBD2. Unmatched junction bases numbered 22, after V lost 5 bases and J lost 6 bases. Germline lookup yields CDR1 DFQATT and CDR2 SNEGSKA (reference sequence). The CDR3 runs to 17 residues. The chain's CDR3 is CSAGVPFMAGETSEQYF. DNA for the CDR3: TGCAGTGCTGGAGTCCCTTTTATGGCGGGGGAGACTAGCGAGCAGTACTTC.

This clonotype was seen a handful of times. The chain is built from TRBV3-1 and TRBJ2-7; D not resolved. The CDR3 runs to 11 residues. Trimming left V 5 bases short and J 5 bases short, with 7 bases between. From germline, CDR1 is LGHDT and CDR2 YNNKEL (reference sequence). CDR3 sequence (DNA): TGTGCCAGCAGCTACTTAGACGAGCAGTACTTC. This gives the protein CASSYLDEQYF.

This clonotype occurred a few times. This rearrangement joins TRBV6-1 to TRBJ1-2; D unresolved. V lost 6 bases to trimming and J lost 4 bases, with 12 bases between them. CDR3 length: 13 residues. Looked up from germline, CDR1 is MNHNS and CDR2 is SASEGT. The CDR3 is CASRWGDSYGYTF. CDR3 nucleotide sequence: TGTGCCAGCAGGTGGGGAGACTCCTATGGCTACACCTTC.

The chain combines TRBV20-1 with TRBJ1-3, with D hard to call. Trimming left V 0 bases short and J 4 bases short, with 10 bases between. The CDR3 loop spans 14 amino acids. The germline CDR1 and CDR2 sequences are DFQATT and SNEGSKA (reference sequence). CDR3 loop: CSARDRVSGNTIYF. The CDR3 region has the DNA TGCAGTGCTAGAGATCGGGTCTCCGGAAACACCATATATTTT.

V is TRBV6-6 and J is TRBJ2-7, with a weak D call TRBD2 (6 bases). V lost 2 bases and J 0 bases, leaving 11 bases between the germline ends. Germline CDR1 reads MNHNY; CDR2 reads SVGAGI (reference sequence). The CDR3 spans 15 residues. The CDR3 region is CASSYLRTNSYEQYF. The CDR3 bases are TGTGCCAGCAGTTACCTCAGGACTAACTCCTACGAGCAGTACTTC.

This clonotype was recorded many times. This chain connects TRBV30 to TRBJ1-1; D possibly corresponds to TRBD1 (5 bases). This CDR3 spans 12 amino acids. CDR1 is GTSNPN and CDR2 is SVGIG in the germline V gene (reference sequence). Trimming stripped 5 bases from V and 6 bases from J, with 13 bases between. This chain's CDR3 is CAWGGTTPEAFF. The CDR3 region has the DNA TGTGCCTGGGGAGGGACTACCCCTGAAGCTTTCTTT.

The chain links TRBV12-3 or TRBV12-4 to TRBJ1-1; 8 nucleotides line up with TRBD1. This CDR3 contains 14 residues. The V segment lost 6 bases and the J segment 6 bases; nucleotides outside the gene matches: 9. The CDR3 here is CASSRQGPRSEAFF. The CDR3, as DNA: TGTGCCAGCAGCCGACAGGGGCCTAGGTCTGAAGCTTTCTTT.

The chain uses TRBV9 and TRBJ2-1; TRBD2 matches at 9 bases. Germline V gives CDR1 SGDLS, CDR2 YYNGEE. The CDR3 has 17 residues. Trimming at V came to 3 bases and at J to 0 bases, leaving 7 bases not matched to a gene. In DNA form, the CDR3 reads TGTGCCAGCAGCGCCCCTAGCGGGAACCCCTCCTACAATGAGCAGTTCTTC. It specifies CASSAPSGNPSYNEQFF.

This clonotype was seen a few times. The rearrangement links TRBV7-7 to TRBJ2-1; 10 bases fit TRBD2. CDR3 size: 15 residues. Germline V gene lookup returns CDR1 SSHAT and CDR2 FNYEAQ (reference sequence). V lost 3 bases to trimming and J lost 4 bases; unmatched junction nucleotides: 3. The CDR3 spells CASSFGLADYNEQFF. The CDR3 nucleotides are TGTGCCAGCAGCTTTGGACTAGCGGATTACAATGAGCAGTTCTTC. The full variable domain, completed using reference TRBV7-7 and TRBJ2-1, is GAGVSQSPRYKVTKRGQDVTLRCDPISSHATLYWYQQALGQGPEFLTYFNYEAQPDKSGLPSDRFSAERPEGSISTLTIQRTEQRDSAMYRCASSFGLADYNEQFFGPGTRLTVL.

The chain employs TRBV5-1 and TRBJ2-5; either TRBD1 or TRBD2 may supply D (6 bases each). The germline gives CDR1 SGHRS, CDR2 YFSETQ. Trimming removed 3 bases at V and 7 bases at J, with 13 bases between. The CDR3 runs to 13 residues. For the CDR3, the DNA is TGCGCCAGCAGCTACGGCGAGGGGGGGACCCAGTACTTC. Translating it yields CASSYGEGGTQYF.

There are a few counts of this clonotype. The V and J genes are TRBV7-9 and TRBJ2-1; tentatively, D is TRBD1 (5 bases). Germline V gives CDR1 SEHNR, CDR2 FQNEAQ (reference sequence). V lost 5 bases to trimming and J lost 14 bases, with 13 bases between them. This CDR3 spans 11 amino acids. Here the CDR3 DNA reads TGTGCCAGCAGCCAAGACAGAGATGAGTTCTTC. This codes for CASSQDRDEFF.

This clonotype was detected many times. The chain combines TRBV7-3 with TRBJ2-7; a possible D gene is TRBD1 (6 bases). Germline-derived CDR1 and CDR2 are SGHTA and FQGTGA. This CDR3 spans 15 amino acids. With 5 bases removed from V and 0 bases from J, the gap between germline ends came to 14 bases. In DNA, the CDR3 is TGTGCCAGCAGCCCGGGAAGGGGGAGCTCCTACGAGCAGTACTTC. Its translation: CASSPGRGSSYEQYF.